Sequencing of this TCR beta chain was carried out in a study of blood T cell repertoires in COVID-19. Overall study context: T cells, B-cell-depleted T cells, or PBMCs provided the cDNA or gDNA that served as material.

Methods used by the authors: Amplification of reference gene primers provided the estimated nucleated cell counts. TCRdb keeps only in-frame clones here, not all; method: immunoSEQ multiplex PCR. V, J and clone size are those of that table, while D and trimming were read from the DNA. The sample holds some 490,000 clones, 88% seen once. Losses at the gene ends were 3 bases for V and 7 bases for J; bases not matched to a gene: 13. This CDR3 is 16 amino acids long. CDR1 and CDR2 from the germline V gene are MGHRA and YSYEKL. V and J are TRBV4-1 and TRBJ1-2, with TRBD1 matching 8 bases. The specimen was PBMCs or T cells enriched from blood (not recorded which). This TCR was recovered from a woman between 55 and 75 years old who had recovered from COVID-19. CDR3 nucleotides: TGCGCCAGCAGCCACCCCAAAGACAGGGGTTTTTCTGGCTACACCTTC. Its translation is CASSHPKDRGFSGYTF.